This is a list of T cell receptor beta chains from one sample in a study of cytomegalovirus exposure and HLA in healthy donors. Assay used: immunoSEQ multiplex PCR; TCRdb lists only in-frame clones, some missing. This sample has more than 85,000 clones, with about 12% found just once. The sequenced sample consisted of PBMCs. The receptors were gathered from a man in his forties or fifties in good health and CMV-seropositive. Both conserved end residues are part of each CDR3. D genes are given only for firm matches. Clone size appears in some rows only: once, few, many, or a class for an expanded clone.

TRBV11-2	TRBJ2-7	NA	TRBD2	TGTGCCAGCAGCTCCCGCCCCGGCGGGAGGGCTTACGAGCAGTACTTC	CASSSRPGGRAYEQYF
TRBV28	TRBJ2-1	NA	TRBD2	TGTGCCAGCAGCCTCAGGACTAGCGGGATCTTCAATGAGCAGTTCTTC	CASSLRTSGIFNEQFF
TRBV6-1	TRBJ1-1	few	NA	TGTGCCAGCAGTGAAAGGTGGAGCCCTTCGACCTTT	CASSERWSPSTF
TRBV7-9	TRBJ1-1	few	TRBD1	TGTGCCAGCAGCTTGGCAGGGGGGAACACTGAAGCTTTCTTT	CASSLAGGNTEAFF
TRBV6-5	TRBJ2-3	few	TRBD2	TGTGCCAGCAGTTATCTAGCGGGAGCCGATACGCAGTATTTT	CASSYLAGADTQYF
TRBV7-9	TRBJ1-1	NA	NA	TGTGCCAGCAGCTTAGTGCAGGGGCACACTGAAGCTTTCTTT	CASSLVQGHTEAFF
TRBV19	TRBJ1-2	few	NA	TGTGCCAGTACCCCCGGAGTAGCCGGGGGGATTTATGGCTACACCTTC	CASTPGVAGGIYGYTF
TRBV5-1	TRBJ2-2	few	NA	TGCGCCAGCAGCTTGAGGACAGACACCGGGGAGCTGTTTTTT	CASSLRTDTGELFF
TRBV7-8	TRBJ2-3	NA	TRBD2	TGTGCCAGCAGCTTGAGAGCGGGAGGGCCGGGTGGCACAGATACGCAGTATTTT	CASSLRAGGPGGTDTQYF
TRBV29-1	TRBJ2-1	NA	NA	TGCAGCGTTGATGGCGGTTACAATGAGCAGTTCTTC	CSVDGGYNEQFF
TRBV6-5	TRBJ2-7	few	TRBD2	TGTGCCAGCAGATCCAGCGGGAGGGCCACCGAGCAGTACTTC	CASRSSGRATEQYF
TRBV11-1	TRBJ2-3	NA	NA	TGTGCCAGCAGCTTAGGACAGCACACAGATACGCAGTATTTT	CASSLGQHTDTQYF
TRBV6-5	TRBJ2-3	few	TRBD1	TGTGCCAGCATATTACAGGGGGCAGATACGCAGTATTTT	CASILQGADTQYF
TRBV27	TRBJ1-5	few	NA	TGTGCCAGCAGTCCCGCACCTACCGGGGTGAATCAGCCCCAGCATTTT	CASSPAPTGVNQPQHF
TRBV4-1	TRBJ1-5	NA	NA	TGCGCCAGCAGCCAAGAAGACCAGGGCTATCAGCCCCAGCATTTT	CASSQEDQGYQPQHF
TRBV11-2	TRBJ1-2	few	NA	TGTGCCAGCAGCTCTAACAGGTTTGGTGGCTACACCTTC	CASSSNRFGGYTF
TRBV6-4	TRBJ2-5	few	TRBD2	TGTGCCAGCAGCCCGGGACTAGCGGGACAAGAGACCCAGTACTTC	CASSPGLAGQETQYF
TRBV29-1	TRBJ2-7	few	TRBD1	TGCAGCGTTGAGGGGACAGGGGGCGTGTACGAGCAGTACTTC	CSVEGTGGVYEQYF
TRBV15	TRBJ2-5	medium-sized	TRBD1	TGTGCCACCAGCACCCGGACAGGACAAGAGACCCAGTACTTC	CATSTRTGQETQYF
TRBV2	TRBJ2-5	NA	TRBD1	TGTGCCAGCAGCGCGACAGGGGTTGGAGAGACCCAGTACTTC	CASSATGVGETQYF
TRBV7-2	TRBJ2-1	NA	TRBD2	TGTGCCAGCAGTTTCGCGCGGGAGCGTGAGCAGTTCTTC	CASSFAREREQFF
TRBV2	TRBJ2-7	NA	TRBD1	TGTGCCAGCAGGGGGGACAGTGACTACGAGCAGTACTTC	CASRGDSDYEQYF
TRBV6-6	TRBJ2-7	NA	NA	TGTGCCAGCAGTTACCCCGGGGGATCCATCTACGAGCAGTACTTC	CASSYPGGSIYEQYF
TRBV5-6	TRBJ2-1	few	TRBD2	TGTGCCAGCAGCCCTAGCGGGAGAGGGACCGGGGGGGACAATGAGCAGTTCTTC	CASSPSGRGTGGDNEQFF
TRBV7-2	TRBJ2-1	few	NA	TGTGCCAGCAGCTTATTTCAAGCAATCTACAATGAGCAGTTCTTC	CASSLFQAIYNEQFF
TRBV19	TRBJ1-1	NA	NA	TGTGCCAGTAGATACCAAACCGGCGGGACGGTGGAAGCTTTCTTT	CASRYQTGGTVEAFF
TRBV28	TRBJ1-5	few	TRBD1	TGTGCCAGCAGCCGGGGACAGGGGGGGCAGCCCCAGCATTTT	CASSRGQGGQPQHF
TRBV23-1	TRBJ2-7	few	TRBD1	TGCGCCAGCAGTCTCGGGACAGGGGAGGGCGAGCAGTACTTC	CASSLGTGEGEQYF
TRBV18	TRBJ2-1	NA	TRBD1	TGTGCCAGCTCACGGGACAGGGGTCAGAATGAGCAGTTCTTC	CASSRDRGQNEQFF
TRBV9	TRBJ2-5	NA	NA	TGTGCCAGCAGCCCGATCCCCGCGGCCCAAGAGACCCAGTACTTC	CASSPIPAAQETQYF
TRBV29-1	TRBJ1-1	NA	NA	TGCAGCGTTGATACGGGGAGACGGTACACTGAAGCTTTCTTT	CSVDTGRRYTEAFF
TRBV7-2	TRBJ2-1	NA	TRBD2	TGTGCCGGCCGCCCTAGCGGAACCTACAATGAGCAGTTCTTC	CAGRPSGTYNEQFF
TRBV19	TRBJ2-7	NA	NA	TGTGCCAGTAGTACGACAGCAGCAGGATACGAGCAGTACTTC	CASSTTAAGYEQYF
TRBV7-2	TRBJ2-7	NA	TRBD1	TGTGCCAGCAGCTTGATCCTAGGGACAGGGGGATTCGTTGGGCAGTACTTC	CASSLILGTGGFVGQYF
TRBV6-6	TRBJ1-1	NA	NA	TGTGCCAGCGTAGACAGATACACTGAAGCTTTCTTT	CASVDRYTEAFF
TRBV9	TRBJ2-1	NA	TRBD2	TGTGCCAGCAGCGTAGAGTCGGGAGGGCCGAGCAATGAGCAGTTCTTC	CASSVESGGPSNEQFF
TRBV25-1	TRBJ2-1	NA	TRBD1	TGTGCCAGCAGTAAACGACAGGGGGCGTCTCTAGGTGAGCAGTTCTTC	CASSKRQGASLGEQFF
TRBV29-1	TRBJ2-7	NA	NA	TGCAGCGTTGAAGACGTCAGCTCCTACGAGCAGTACTTC	CSVEDVSSYEQYF
TRBV7-7	TRBJ2-5	NA	TRBD1	TGTGCTAGCAGCTTCCACACAGGGGGCCAAGAGACCCAGTACTTC	CASSFHTGGQETQYF
TRBV30	TRBJ2-1	NA	TRBD2	TGTGCCTCACATCGGGGTAGCGGGAGGTTTAATGAGCAGTTCTTC	CASHRGSGRFNEQFF
TRBV28	TRBJ2-7	few	TRBD2	TGTGCCAGCAGTCCCGGGACTAATTTGGGCGAGCAGTACTTC	CASSPGTNLGEQYF
TRBV5-1	TRBJ2-1	NA	NA	TGCGCCAGCAGCAGAGTTGGCGGCCCTGGGTCCAATGAGCAGTTCTTC	CASSRVGGPGSNEQFF
TRBV4-1	TRBJ2-7	NA	TRBD1	TGCGCCAGCAGCCAAGAGGGACAGAGCTCCTACGAGCAGTACTTC	CASSQEGQSSYEQYF
TRBV28	TRBJ2-7	NA	TRBD1	TGTGCCAGCTTTCCCACTGGGACAGGGCGCCCCGAGCAGTACTTC	CASFPTGTGRPEQYF
TRBV6-1	TRBJ1-2	NA	TRBD1	TGTGCCAGCAGTGGGACAGGGCGCTATGGCTACACCTTC	CASSGTGRYGYTF
TRBV20-1	TRBJ2-7	NA	NA	TGCAGTGTCAGGGTCCAGTACGAGCAGTACTTC	CSVRVQYEQYF
TRBV7-9	TRBJ2-7	NA	TRBD1	TGTGCCAGCAGCCAGAATATTCCAACGGGACAGGGTACCTACGAGCAGTACTTC	CASSQNIPTGQGTYEQYF
TRBV27	TRBJ2-6	NA	NA	TGTGCCAGCAGCCCAACCCCGGGCTCTGGGGCCAACGTCCTGACTTTC	CASSPTPGSGANVLTF
TRBV5-6	TRBJ1-4	NA	NA	TGTGCCAGCAGCTTTCTCGAGGAGGTTGAAAAACTGTTTTTT	CASSFLEEVEKLFF
TRBV28	TRBJ1-3	NA	TRBD1	TGTGCCAGCAGTACCCCAGGGGGCCTCGCTGGAAACACCATATATTTT	CASSTPGGLAGNTIYF
TRBV30	TRBJ1-1	few	NA	TGTGCCTGGAGTGTACCGGGGAGTCGAACTGAAGCTTTCTTT	CAWSVPGSRTEAFF
TRBV5-4	TRBJ1-1	NA	NA	TGTGCCAGCAGCTTGGACAGCACCAGAATGGGGAACACTGAAGCTTTCTTT	CASSLDSTRMGNTEAFF
TRBV7-9	TRBJ2-1	few	NA	TGTGCCAGCAGCTTACATCGGAATGAGCAGTTCTTC	CASSLHRNEQFF
TRBV30	TRBJ1-4	few	NA	TGTGCCTGGAGTCCAGGGGCAACTAATGAAAAACTGTTTTTT	CAWSPGATNEKLFF